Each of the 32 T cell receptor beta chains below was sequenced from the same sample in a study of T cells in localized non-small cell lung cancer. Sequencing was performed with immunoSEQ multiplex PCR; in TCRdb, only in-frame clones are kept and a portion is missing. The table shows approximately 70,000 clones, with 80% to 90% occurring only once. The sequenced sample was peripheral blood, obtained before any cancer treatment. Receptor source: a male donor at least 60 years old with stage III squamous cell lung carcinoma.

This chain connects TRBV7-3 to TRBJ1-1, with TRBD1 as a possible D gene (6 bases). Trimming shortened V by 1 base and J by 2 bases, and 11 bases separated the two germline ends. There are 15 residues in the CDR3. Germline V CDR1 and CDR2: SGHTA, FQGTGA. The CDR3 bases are TGTGCCAGCAGCTTAAACAGGGCCGGTAACACTGAAGCTTTCTTT. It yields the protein CASSLNRAGNTEAFF. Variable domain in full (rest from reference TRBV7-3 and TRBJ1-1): GAGVSQTPSNKVTEKGKYVELRCDPISGHTALYWYRQSLGQGPEFLIYFQGTGAADDSGLPNDRFFAVRPEGSVSTLKIQRTERGDSAVYLCASSLNRAGNTEAFFGQGTRLTVV.

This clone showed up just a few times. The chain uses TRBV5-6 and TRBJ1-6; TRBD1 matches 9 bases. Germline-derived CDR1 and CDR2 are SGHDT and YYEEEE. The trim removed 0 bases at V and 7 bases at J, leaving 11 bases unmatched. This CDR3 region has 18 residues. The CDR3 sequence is CASSLERGTGLRNSPLHF. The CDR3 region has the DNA TGTGCCAGCAGCTTGGAGAGGGGGACAGGGTTAAGGAATTCACCCCTCCACTTT.

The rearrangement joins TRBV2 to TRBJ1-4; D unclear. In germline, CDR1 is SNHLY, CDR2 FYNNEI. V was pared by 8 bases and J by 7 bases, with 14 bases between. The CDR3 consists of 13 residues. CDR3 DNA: TGTGCCAGCGCCCAGAGGCTAGGTGAAAAACTGTTTTTT. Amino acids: CASAQRLGEKLFF.

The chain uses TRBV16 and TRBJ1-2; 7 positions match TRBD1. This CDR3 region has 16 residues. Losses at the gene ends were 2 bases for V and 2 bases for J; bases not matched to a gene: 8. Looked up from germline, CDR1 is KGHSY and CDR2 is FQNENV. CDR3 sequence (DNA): TGTGCCAGCAGCCAAAGGTGGCAGGGGGGAAACTATGGCTACACCTTC. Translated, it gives CASSQRWQGGNYGYTF. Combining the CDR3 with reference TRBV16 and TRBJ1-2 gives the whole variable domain GEEVAQTPKHLVRGEGQKAKLYCAPIKGHSYVFWYQQVLKNEFKFLISFQNENVFDETGMPKERFSAKCLPNSPCSLEIQATKLEDSAVYFCASSQRWQGGNYGYTFGSGTRLTVV.

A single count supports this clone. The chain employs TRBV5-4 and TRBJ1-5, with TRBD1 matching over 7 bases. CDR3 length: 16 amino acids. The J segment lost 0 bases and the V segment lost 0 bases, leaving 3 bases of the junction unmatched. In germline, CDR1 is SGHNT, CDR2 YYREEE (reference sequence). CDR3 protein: CASSLGGQFSNQPQHF. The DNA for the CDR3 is TGTGCCAGCAGCTTGGGGGGACAGTTTAGCAATCAGCCCCAGCATTTT.

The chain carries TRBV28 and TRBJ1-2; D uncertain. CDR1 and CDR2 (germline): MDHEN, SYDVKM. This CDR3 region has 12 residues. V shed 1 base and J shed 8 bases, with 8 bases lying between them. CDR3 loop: CASSLFPKGYTF. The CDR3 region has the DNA TGTGCCAGCAGTTTATTCCCGAAGGGCTACACCTTC.

CDR3 nucleotides: TGTGCCAGCAGTGCCCAGGGTATGACTGAAGCTTTCTTT. It is translated as CASSAQGMTEAFF. This sequence joins TRBV25-1 and TRBJ1-1; D may be TRBD1 (5 bases). CDR1 is MGHDK and CDR2 is SYGVNS in the germline V gene. The CDR3 runs to 13 residues. V was shortened by 4 bases and J by 5 bases, with 11 bases between the two germline ends.

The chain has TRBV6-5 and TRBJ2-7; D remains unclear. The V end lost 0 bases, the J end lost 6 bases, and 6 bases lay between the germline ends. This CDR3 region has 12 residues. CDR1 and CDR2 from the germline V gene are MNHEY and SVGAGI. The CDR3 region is CASSYSMTEQYV. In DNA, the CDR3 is TGTGCCAGCAGTTACTCGATGACCGAGCAGTACGTC.

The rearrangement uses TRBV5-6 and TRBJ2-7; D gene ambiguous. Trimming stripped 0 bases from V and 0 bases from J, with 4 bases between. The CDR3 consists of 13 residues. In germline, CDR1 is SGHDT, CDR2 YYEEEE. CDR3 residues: CASSLEASYEQYF. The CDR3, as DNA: TGTGCCAGCAGCTTGGAGGCCTCCTACGAGCAGTACTTC.

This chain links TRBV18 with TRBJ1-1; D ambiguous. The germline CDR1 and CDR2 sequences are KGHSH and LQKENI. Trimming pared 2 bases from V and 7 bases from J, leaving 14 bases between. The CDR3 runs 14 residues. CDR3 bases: TGTGCCAGCTCACCAGTCGGCCTCTGGAATGAAGCTTTCTTT. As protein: CASSPVGLWNEAFF.

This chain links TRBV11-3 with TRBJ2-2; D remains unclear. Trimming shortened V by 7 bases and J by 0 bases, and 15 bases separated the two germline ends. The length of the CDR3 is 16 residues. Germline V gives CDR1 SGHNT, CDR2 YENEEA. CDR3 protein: CASTPHTETNTGELFF. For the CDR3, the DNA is TGTGCCAGCACCCCGCACACAGAGACGAACACCGGGGAGCTGTTTTTT.

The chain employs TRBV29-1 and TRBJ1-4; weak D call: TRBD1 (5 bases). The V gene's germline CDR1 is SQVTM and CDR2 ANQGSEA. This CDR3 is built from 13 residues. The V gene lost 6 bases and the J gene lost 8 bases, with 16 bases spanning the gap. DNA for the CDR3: TGCAGCGTCATGACAGCATCTTACGAAAAACTGTTTTTT. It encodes CSVMTASYEKLFF.

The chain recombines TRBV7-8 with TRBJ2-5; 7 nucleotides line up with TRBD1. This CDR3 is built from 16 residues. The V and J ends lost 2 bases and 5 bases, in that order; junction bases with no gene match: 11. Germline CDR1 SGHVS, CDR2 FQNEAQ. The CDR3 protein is CASSLSSSQGYETQYF. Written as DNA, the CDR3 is TGTGCCAGCAGCTTATCCTCGTCACAGGGGTATGAGACCCAGTACTTC.

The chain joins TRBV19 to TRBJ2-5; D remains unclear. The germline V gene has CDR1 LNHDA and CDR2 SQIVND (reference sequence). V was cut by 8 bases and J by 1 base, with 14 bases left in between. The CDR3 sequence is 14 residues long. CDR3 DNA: TGTGCCAGTTCCTCTAGGCCGTTCCAAGAGACCCAGTACTTC. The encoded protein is CASSSRPFQETQYF. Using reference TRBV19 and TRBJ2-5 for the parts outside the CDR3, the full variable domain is DGGITQSPKYLFRKEGQNVTLSCEQNLNHDAMYWYRQDPGQGLRLIYYSQIVNDFQKGDIAEGYSVSREKKESFPLTVTSAQKNPTAFYLCASSSRPFQETQYFGPGTRLLVL.

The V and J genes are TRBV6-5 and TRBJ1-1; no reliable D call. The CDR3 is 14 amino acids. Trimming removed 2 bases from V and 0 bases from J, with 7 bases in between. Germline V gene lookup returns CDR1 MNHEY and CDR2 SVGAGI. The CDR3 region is CASSYRRLNTEAFF. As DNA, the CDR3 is TGTGCCAGCAGTTACCGACGGTTGAACACTGAAGCTTTCTTT.

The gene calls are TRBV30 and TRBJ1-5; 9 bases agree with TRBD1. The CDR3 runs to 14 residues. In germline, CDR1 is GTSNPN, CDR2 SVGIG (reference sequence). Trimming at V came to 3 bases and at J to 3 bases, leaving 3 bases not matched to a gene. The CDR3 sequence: CAWRGQGANQPQHF. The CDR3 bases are TGTGCCTGGAGGGGACAGGGTGCCAATCAGCCCCAGCATTTT.

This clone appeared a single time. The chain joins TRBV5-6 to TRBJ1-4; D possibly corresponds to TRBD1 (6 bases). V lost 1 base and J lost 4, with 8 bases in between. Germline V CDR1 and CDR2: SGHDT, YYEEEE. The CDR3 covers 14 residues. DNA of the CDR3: TGTGCCAGCAGCTTGCACAGGGTTAATGAAAAACTGTTTTTT. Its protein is CASSLHRVNEKLFF.

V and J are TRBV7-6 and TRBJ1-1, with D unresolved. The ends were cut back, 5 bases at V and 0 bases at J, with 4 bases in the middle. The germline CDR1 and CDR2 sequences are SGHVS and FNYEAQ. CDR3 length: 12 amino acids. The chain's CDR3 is CASSALNTEAFF. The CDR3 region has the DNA TGTGCCAGCAGCGCGCTGAACACTGAAGCTTTCTTT.

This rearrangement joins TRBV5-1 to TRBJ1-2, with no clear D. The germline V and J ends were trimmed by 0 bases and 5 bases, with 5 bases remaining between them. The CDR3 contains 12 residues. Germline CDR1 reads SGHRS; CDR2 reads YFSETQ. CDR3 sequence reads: CASSLEGYGYTF. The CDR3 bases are TGCGCCAGCAGCTTGGAAGGGTATGGCTACACCTTC.

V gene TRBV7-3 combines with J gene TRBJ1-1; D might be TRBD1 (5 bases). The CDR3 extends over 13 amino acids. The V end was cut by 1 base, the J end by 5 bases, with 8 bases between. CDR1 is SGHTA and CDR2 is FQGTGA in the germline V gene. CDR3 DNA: TGTGCCAGCAGCTTAAGGGGGGGAACTGAAGCTTTCTTT. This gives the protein CASSLRGGTEAFF.

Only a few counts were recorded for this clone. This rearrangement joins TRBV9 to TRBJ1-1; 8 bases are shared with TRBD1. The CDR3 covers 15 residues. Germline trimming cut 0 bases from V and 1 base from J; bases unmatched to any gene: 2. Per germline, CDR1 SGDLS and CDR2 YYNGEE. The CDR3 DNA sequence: TGTGCCAGCAGCGTAGGAGGGACAGGGAACACTGAAGCTTTCTTT. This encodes CASSVGGTGNTEAFF. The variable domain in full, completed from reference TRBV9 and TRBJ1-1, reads DSGVTQTPKHLITATGQRVTLRCSPRSGDLSVYWYQQSLDQGLQFLIQYYNGEERAKGNILERFSAQQFPDLHSELNLSSLELGDSALYFCASSVGGTGNTEAFFGQGTRLTVV.

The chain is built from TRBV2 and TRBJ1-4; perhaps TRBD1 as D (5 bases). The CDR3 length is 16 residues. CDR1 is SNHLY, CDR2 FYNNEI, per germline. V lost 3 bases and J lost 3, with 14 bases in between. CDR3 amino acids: CASSDLLTASNEKLFF. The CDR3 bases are TGTGCCAGCAGTGACCTACTGACAGCCTCTAATGAAAAACTGTTTTTT.

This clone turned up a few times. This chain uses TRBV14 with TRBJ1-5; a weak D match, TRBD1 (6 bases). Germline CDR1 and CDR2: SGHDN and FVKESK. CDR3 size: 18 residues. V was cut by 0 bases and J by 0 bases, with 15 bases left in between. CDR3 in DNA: TGTGCCAGCAGCCAAGAGACAGGCGTCTTTATTAGCAATCAGCCCCAGCATTTT. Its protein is CASSQETGVFISNQPQHF.

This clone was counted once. As DNA, the CDR3 is TGTGCCAGCACTGGGGGGGCCCGCCAAGAGACCCAGTACTTC. Amino acids: CASTGGARQETQYF. V gene TRBV2 combines with J gene TRBJ2-5, with a possible D match to TRBD2 (7 bases). The CDR3 is made up of 14 amino acids. V was pared by 7 bases and J by 1 base, with 13 bases between. The V gene's germline CDR1 is SNHLY and CDR2 FYNNEI.

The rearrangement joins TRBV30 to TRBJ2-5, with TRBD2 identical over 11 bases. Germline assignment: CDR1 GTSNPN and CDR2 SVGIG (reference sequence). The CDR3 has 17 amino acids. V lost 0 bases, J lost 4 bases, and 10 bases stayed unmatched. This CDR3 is CAWSVMTSGVSRETQYF. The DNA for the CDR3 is TGTGCCTGGAGTGTGATGACTAGCGGGGTAAGCCGAGAGACCCAGTACTTC. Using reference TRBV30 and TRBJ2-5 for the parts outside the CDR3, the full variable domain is SQTIHQWPATLVQPVGSPLSLECTVEGTSNPNLYWYRQAAGRGLQLLFYSVGIGQISSEVPQNLSASRPQDRQFILSSKKLLLSDSGFYLCAWSVMTSGVSRETQYFGPGTRLLVL.

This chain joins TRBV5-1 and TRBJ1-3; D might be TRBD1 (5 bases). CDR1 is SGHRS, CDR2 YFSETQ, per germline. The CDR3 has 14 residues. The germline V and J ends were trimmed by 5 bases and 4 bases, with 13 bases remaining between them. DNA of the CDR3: TGCGCCAGCAGATTCTCAGGGACGGGAAACACCATATATTTT. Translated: CASRFSGTGNTIYF.

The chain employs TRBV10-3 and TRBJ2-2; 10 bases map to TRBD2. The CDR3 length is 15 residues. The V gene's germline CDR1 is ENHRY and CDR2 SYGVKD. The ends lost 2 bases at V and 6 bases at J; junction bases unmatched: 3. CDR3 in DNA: TGTGCCATCAGTGAGCGAGCGGGGGGGCCCGGGGAGCTGTTTTTT. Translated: CAISERAGGPGELFF.

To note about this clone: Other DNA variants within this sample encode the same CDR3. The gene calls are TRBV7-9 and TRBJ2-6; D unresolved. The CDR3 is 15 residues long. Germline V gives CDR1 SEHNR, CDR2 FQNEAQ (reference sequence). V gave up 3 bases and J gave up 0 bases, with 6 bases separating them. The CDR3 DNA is TGTGCCAGCAGCTTCGTCGGCTCTGGGGCCAACGTCCTGACTTTC. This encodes CASSFVGSGANVLTF.

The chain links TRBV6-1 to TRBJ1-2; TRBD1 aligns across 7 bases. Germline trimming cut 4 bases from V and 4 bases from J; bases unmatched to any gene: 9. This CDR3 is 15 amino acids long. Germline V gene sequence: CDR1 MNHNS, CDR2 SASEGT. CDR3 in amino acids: CASSGPAGGAYGYTF. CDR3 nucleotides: TGTGCCAGCAGTGGGCCCGCAGGGGGAGCCTATGGCTACACCTTC.

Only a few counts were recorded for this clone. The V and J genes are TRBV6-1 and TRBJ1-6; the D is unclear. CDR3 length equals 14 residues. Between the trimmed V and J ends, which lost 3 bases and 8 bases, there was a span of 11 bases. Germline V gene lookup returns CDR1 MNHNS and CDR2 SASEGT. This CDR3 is CASSDPGSDSPLHF. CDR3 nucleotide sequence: TGTGCCAGCAGTGATCCCGGGTCAGATTCACCCCTCCACTTT.

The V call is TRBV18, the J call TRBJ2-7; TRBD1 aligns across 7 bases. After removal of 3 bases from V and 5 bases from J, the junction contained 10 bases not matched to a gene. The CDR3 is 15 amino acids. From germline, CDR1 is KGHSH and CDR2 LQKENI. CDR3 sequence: CASSPTETGYNEQYF. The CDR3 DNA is TGTGCCAGCTCACCTACTGAGACAGGGTACAACGAGCAGTACTTC.

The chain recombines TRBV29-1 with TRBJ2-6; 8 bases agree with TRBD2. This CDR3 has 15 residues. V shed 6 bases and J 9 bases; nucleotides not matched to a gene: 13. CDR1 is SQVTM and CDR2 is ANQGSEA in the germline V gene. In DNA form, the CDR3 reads TGCAGCGTCCCCGGGGGGGGTGGTGGCGGCAACGTCCTGACTTTC. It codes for CSVPGGGGGGNVLTF.